This T cell receptor (beta chain) originates from a study of immune evolution from preneoplasia to lung adenocarcinoma. The CDR3 covers 15 residues. The germline CDR1 and CDR2 sequences are SGDLS and YYNGEE. Deletions cut 0 bases from V and 4 bases from J, with 13 bases between. Notes on the study in general: Top clone frequencies peaked in normal lung, apparently declining through invasive adenocarcinoma. Later-stage lesions appeared to have more T cells, more diversity, less clonality.

As regards this clone: What it binds is unknown.

The data were produced by immunoSEQ multiplex PCR, yet TCRdb's version contains in-frame clones alone and is incomplete. Of around 2,300 clones listed, around 74% are singletons. H&E slides confirmed each diagnosis, reviewed by two pathologists independently. The TCR sequence derives from a person aged 60 to 80 with lung adenocarcinoma. The J gene is TRBJ1-1, the V gene TRBV9, with D possibly matching TRBD1 (6 bases). Sequencing used FFPE adjacent normal lung tissue. CDR3 sequence (DNA): TGTGCCAGCAGCGTAGATACAGGGTTGGGCACTGAAGCTTTCTTT. It specifies CASSVDTGLGTEAFF.